The sequence of this T cell receptor beta chain was determined in a study of cytomegalovirus exposure and HLA in healthy donors. Study-level background: Out of a few hundred genotyped donors, around 80% belonged to the Caucasian-associated ancestry cluster.

General observations from the study: The study flagged approximately 180 TCR beta chains as cytomegalovirus-associated.

On this clone itself: Its antigen remains unidentified.

The study ran its PCR with 60 Vbeta and 13 Jbeta primers. Profiling relied on immunoSEQ multiplex PCR, and the TCRdb table lists in-frame clones only, not all of them. The sample has about 120,000 clones, about 75% seen once. The source of this sequence is a man aged 60-69 years in good health and CMV-seropositive. Sequenced material: PBMCs.

CDR3: CAISFIPGGKEYEQYF. CDR3 nucleotide sequence: TGTGCCATCAGCTTTATACCAGGGGGCAAAGAGTACGAGCAGTACTTC. This chain links TRBV10-3 with TRBJ2-7; 8 positions match TRBD1. This CDR3 region has 16 residues. Germline V gene lookup returns CDR1 ENHRY and CDR2 SYGVKD. Losses at the gene ends were 6 bases for V and 4 bases for J; bases not matched to a gene: 14.